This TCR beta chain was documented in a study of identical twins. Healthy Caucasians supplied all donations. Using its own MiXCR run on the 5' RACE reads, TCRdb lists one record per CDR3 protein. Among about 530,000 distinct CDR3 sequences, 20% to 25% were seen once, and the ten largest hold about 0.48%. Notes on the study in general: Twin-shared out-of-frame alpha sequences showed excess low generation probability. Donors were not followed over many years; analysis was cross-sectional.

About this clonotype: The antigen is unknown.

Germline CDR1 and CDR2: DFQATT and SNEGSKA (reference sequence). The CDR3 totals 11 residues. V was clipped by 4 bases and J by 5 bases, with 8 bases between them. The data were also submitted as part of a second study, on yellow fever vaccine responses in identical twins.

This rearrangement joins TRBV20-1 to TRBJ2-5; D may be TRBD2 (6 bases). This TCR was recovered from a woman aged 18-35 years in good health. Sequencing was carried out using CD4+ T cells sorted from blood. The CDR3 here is CSATGVETQYF. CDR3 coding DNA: TGCAGTGCTACGGGAGTCGAGACCCAGTACTTC.